The present entry profiles one TCR beta chain with its context. As yet, its antigen is unknown. Unique molecular identifiers were built into the TCRbeta library. In TCRdb, the PCR reads were re-called with MiXCR into one record per CDR3 protein. The sample consists of hundreds of thousands of distinct CDR3 sequences, 13% of them appearing once. This entry comes from a study of T-cell reconstitution after alpha-beta-depleted transplantation in children. Findings of the study overall: TCRbeta diversity was high at day 60 in some patients (a result of surviving recipient T cells and thymic progenitors). Approximately two months post-transplant, alpha-beta T cells reportedly originated from several hundred expanded graft clones. Newly produced T cells mostly accounted for T-cell counts and diversity one year post-transplant.

The TCR was taken from a male patient between 10 and 17 years old who had a stem cell transplant for acute myeloid leukemia, so the T cells may come from the graft donor. The sequencing used PBMCs, mostly from graft donor cells, collected 360 days after TCRalphabeta/CD19-depleted stem cell transplant.

CDR3 DNA sequence: TGTGCCAGCAGTTTACGACAGGGACCGGGCGAGCAGTACTTC. This sequence encodes CASSLRQGPGEQYF. The chain recombines TRBV6-5 with TRBJ2-7; 7 bases agree with TRBD1. The CDR3 runs to 14 residues. In germline, CDR1 is MNHEY, CDR2 SVGAGI. V lost 4 bases, J lost 6 bases, and 9 bases stayed unmatched.